This T cell receptor (beta chain) stems from a study of CD8 T cells in ankylosing spondylitis. The study's findings and limits: In reactive arthritis synovial fluid and blood, some motif variants had been reported before. It was reported that disease-linked clones were significantly enriched in matched ankylosing spondylitis synovial fluid. A TCR beta motif of several highly homologous variants seemed to mark ankylosing spondylitis blood.

In regard to this clonotype: Its antigen is as yet unknown. The germline gene is not matched at one end of the junction; a read error may be the cause.

Making use of molecular barcodes, quantitative 5'-RACE generated TCR beta libraries. TCRdb re-analysed the 5' RACE reads in MiXCR, keeping a single row per CDR3 protein. The sample shows a few hundred thousand distinct CDR3 sequences, about a fifth of them seen only once. This CDR3 comprises 10 residues. Per the germline V gene, CDR1 is SQVTM and CDR2 is ANQGSEA. The clonotype comes from a male donor with ankylosing spondylitis. The specimen was blood, either unsorted or a sorted T cell fraction (not recorded which). V and J are TRBV29-1 and TRBJ2-3; no clear D. Here the CDR3 reads CSAERATQYF. CDR3 DNA sequence: TGCAGCGCTGAACGAGCTACGCAGTATTTT.